These T cell receptor beta chains were read from a single sample in a study of T cell responses to AZD1222 COVID-19 vaccine. Profiling relied on immunoSEQ multiplex PCR, and the TCRdb table lists in-frame clones only, not all of them. Here the sample spans 150,000 to 200,000 clones, 88% being singletons. The input for sequencing was peripheral blood, taken on day 0 of AZD1222 vaccination. These receptors were taken from an adult in good health. Both conserved end residues are part of each CDR3. A D gene is named only where the DNA matches it firmly. The size of a clone is reported for some rows only, either as once, few or many, or as a class for expanded clones.

TRBJ1-1 | . | TRBV7-3 | . | TGTGCCAGCAGCTTAAGAGGGACGGGGAGCACCCCGATCGCTTTCTTT | CASSLRGTGSTPIAFF
TRBJ1-2 | . | TRBV19 | TRBD1 | TGTGTCAGTATCCGGGACAGGGGCTATGGCTACACCTTC | CVSIRDRGYGYTF
TRBJ2-3 | . | TRBV19 | . | TGTGCCAGTAGTATAGGGAGGCAGGGGAAAGATACGCAGTATTTT | CASSIGRQGKDTQYF
TRBJ2-1 | few | TRBV3-1/TRBV3-2 | . | TGTGCCAGCAGCCAAGATCTGACGCAGTTCTTC | CASSQDLTQFF
TRBJ1-3 | once | TRBV18 | . | TGTGCCAGCTCACCGACAGTCGTCTCTGGAAACACCATATATTTT | CASSPTVVSGNTIYF
TRBJ1-3 | . | TRBV3-1/TRBV3-2 | . | TGTGCCAGCAGCCAAGTAGCCGGGACCTCTGGAAACACCATATATTTT | CASSQVAGTSGNTIYF
TRBJ1-1 | . | TRBV5-5 | . | TGTGCCAGCAGCTTCGTAGGGCCGGGCACTGAAGCTTTCTTT | CASSFVGPGTEAFF
TRBJ1-1 | . | TRBV10-3 | . | TGTGCCATCAGTGAGTCGACGGCCTTGAACACTGAAGCTTTCTTT | CAISESTALNTEAFF
TRBJ1-5 | many | TRBV24-1 | . | TGTGCCACCAGTGAACGGGGAGGGCAGCCCCAGCATTTT | CATSERGGQPQHF
TRBJ1-4 | . | TRBV19 | TRBD1 | TGTGCCAGGACGACTAGCCGGACAGGGCGGCCTAATGAAAAACTGTTTTTT | CARTTSRTGRPNEKLFF
TRBJ2-7 | once | TRBV7-9 | TRBD2 | TGTGCCAGCAGCCCCGGTTCGAGCGGGGCCTTCGAGCAGTACTTC | CASSPGSSGAFEQYF
TRBJ2-1 | . | TRBV11-2 | TRBD2 | TGTGCCAGCAGTCCTACTAGCGGGAGTTACAATGAGCAGTTCTTC | CASSPTSGSYNEQFF
TRBJ1-1 | once | TRBV9 | . | TGTGCCAGCAGCGTAGGTTTAGGGGGTCTCCCCATGAACACTGAAGCTTTCTTT | CASSVGLGGLPMNTEAFF
TRBJ1-6 | . | TRBV19 | . | TGTGCCAGTACCTCCGGGACCTCTAATTCACCCCTCCACTTT | CASTSGTSNSPLHF
TRBJ1-4 | . | TRBV27 | . | TGTGCCAGCAGTCCCCCGCGGCGGCAAAAACTGTTTTTT | CASSPPRRQKLFF
TRBJ1-1 | . | TRBV5-1 | . | TGCGCCAGCAGCTGGGGGCCAGGGGATAGCGAAGCTTTCTTT | CASSWGPGDSEAFF
TRBJ2-1 | . | TRBV27 | TRBD1 | TGTGCCAGCAGTCCCCCAGGGGGTTCGGATGAGCAGTTCTTC | CASSPPGGSDEQFF
TRBJ2-5 | . | TRBV5-1 | . | TGCGCCAGCAGCTTAAGGGAAGAGACCCAGTACTTC | CASSLREETQYF
TRBJ1-5 | . | TRBV19 | . | TGTGCCAGTAGTATCATCAGGGTGAATCAGCCCCAGCATTTT | CASSIIRVNQPQHF
TRBJ2-7 | . | TRBV5-1 | TRBD2 | TGCGCCAGTAGAACTAGCGGGGGCTCCTACGAGCAGTACTTC | CASRTSGGSYEQYF
TRBJ2-7 | . | TRBV5-1 | TRBD1 | TGCGCCAGCAGCCGAGCCGGGACAGAAATATCCTACGAGCAGTACTTC | CASSRAGTEISYEQYF